A single T cell receptor (beta chain) is shown here with its context. This record comes from a study of blood T cell repertoires in COVID-19. The CDR3 runs 11 residues. In germline, CDR1 is PRHDT, CDR2 FYEKMQ (reference sequence). Between the trimmed V and J ends, which lost 4 bases and 10 bases, there was a span of 10 bases. The authors' processing: Amplified reference gene primers provided the basis for estimating nucleated cell counts. Measured with immunoSEQ multiplex PCR; TCRdb has only the in-frame clones, and not every one. V and J calls and clone size follow that table, whereas D and trimming were derived from the DNA. The table lists 50,000 or so clones, around 83% of them singletons.

The receptor's source is a man between 60 and 70 years old with active COVID-19. The specimen was peripheral blood. The chain is built from TRBV13 and TRBJ1-1; D not resolved. CDR3 in DNA: TGTGCCAGCAGCTCCCGCGCTGGAGCTTTCTTT. Amino acids: CASSSRAGAFF.